This T cell receptor beta chain was identified in a study of blood T cells in healthy people across ages. CDR1 SQVTM and CDR2 ANQGSEA come from the germline V gene. The V and J ends lost 1 base and 5 bases respectively, with 8 bases between them. This CDR3 spans 12 amino acids. A sample-barcoded 5' primer and a J-beta primer mix were used in a second PCR of about 6 to 12 cycles. MiXCR was run by TCRdb on the 5' RACE reads, yielding one entry per CDR3 protein. Here the sample spans about 900,000 distinct CDR3 sequences, roughly 52% being singletons. Total RNA was extracted at no less than 6 micrograms per sample. This clonotype has a count of ten or more.

This clonotype originated in a man aged 25 to 40 in good health. Sequencing used blood. The V and J genes are TRBV29-1 and TRBJ2-5; possibly TRBD1 for D (6 bases). In DNA form, the CDR3 reads TGCAGCGTTGAAGGAGACAGGGAGACCCAGTACTTC. Its protein product is CSVEGDRETQYF.